This TCR beta chain was identified during a study of T cells in localized non-small cell lung cancer. Overall study results and limits: Adjacent lung exhibited a median of about 57 among the 100 most abundant tumor clones.

Notes on this clone: The antigen remains unidentified.

Produced via immunoSEQ multiplex PCR; TCRdb's table is partial and in-frame only. This table has some 64,000 clones, roughly 81% appearing once. Germline V gene sequence: CDR1 MGHDK, CDR2 SYGVNS. The CDR3 length is 15 residues. The V segment lost 5 bases and the J segment 9 bases; nucleotides outside the gene matches: 9. The clonotype comes from a man aged 40 to 69 with stage II lung adenocarcinoma. The sample in question was PBMCs, obtained before any cancer treatment. This chain uses TRBV25-1 with TRBJ2-4; 11 bases line up with TRBD2. The CDR3 is CASSPPSSGGTIQYF. The CDR3 DNA reads as TGTGCCAGCAGTCCTCCTTCTAGCGGGGGGACCATTCAGTACTTC.